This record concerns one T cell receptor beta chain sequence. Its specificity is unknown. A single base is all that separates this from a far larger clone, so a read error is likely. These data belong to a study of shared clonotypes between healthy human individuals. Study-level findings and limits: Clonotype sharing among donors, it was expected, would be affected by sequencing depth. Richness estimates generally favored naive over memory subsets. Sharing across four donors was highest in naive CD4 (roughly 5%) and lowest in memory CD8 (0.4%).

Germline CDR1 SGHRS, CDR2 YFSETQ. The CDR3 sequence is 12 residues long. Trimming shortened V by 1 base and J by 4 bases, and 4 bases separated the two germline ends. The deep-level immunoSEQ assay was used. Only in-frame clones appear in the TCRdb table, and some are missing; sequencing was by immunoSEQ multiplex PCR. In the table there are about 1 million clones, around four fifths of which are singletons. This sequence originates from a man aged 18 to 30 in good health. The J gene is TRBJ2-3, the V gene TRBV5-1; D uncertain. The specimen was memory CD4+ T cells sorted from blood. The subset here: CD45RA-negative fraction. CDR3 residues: CASSLKADTQYF. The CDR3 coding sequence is TGCGCCAGCAGCTTGAAGGCAGATACGCAGTATTTT.